This TCR beta chain is from a study of T cells in Graves' hyperthyroidism and ophthalmopathy. Overall study: Once the initial diagnosis was made, peripheral blood was obtained before any treatment. Broader study findings: From stable hyperthyroidism, ophthalmopathy was separated by a 13 V-J model. Most expanded thyroid clonotypes above 0.001 recurred in blood. Progression to ophthalmopathy was predicted a median of approximately seven months early.

Amplification targeted TCR beta CDR3 regions from RNA transcripts. HTBI primers were the set used in a first-round RT-PCR of the TCR CDR3. MiXCR, applied by TCRdb to the multiplex PCR reads, yields one record per CDR3 protein. The sample shows 370,000 or so distinct CDR3 sequences, roughly 14% of them seen only once. This CDR3 is built from 17 residues. Trimming cost V 3 bases and J 4 bases; bases outside gene matches: 9. CDR1 is ENHRY and CDR2 is SYGVKD in the germline V gene. The table lists this clonotype with many counts. What it binds is not known. This receptor was obtained from a young woman with Graves' hyperthyroidism that later progressed to Graves' ophthalmopathy. What was sequenced was blood. The V and J genes are TRBV10-3 and TRBJ2-1; 10 nucleotides line up with TRBD2. This CDR3 is CAISDQSPSGRYNEQFF. CDR3 bases: TGTGCCATCAGTGATCAATCGCCTAGCGGGAGATACAATGAGCAGTTCTTC.